This passage covers 11 T cell receptor beta chains from one sample sequenced in a study of blood T cell repertoires in COVID-19. The data were produced by immunoSEQ multiplex PCR, yet TCRdb's version contains in-frame clones alone and is incomplete. The repertoire holds around 90,000 clones, 87% seen once, with more than 14% in the top ten. Input material: peripheral blood. Source of these receptors: a male donor with acute or convalescent COVID-19.

The gene calls are TRBV27 and TRBJ1-5; tentatively, D is TRBD1 (6 bases). The CDR3 covers 15 residues. Germline V gene lookup returns CDR1 MNHEY and CDR2 SMNVEV (reference sequence). Deletions cut 7 bases from V and 5 bases from J, with 18 bases between. The CDR3 spells CASTPGEGRDQPQHF. CDR3 nucleotide sequence: TGTGCCAGCACCCCAGGGGAAGGGCGCGATCAGCCCCAGCATTTT.

V usage is TRBV4-2 and J usage is TRBJ1-6; no reliable D call. CDR1 and CDR2 from the germline V gene are LGHNA and YNFKEQ. V was cut by 0 bases and J by 10 bases, with 16 bases left in between. The CDR3 spans 16 residues. CDR3 bases: TGTGCCAGCAGCCAAGACCCGGGGAGAATGGAGTCACCCCTCCACTTT. This translates into CASSQDPGRMESPLHF.

The chain has TRBV19 and TRBJ1-5; 8 positions agree with TRBD1. V lost 5 bases and J lost 2; bases outside the gene matches: 5. The CDR3 has 15 residues. Germline CDR1 reads LNHDA; CDR2 reads SQIVND (reference sequence). DNA for the CDR3: TGTGCCAGTAGTCTACAGGGGGTAGGCAATCAGCCCCAGCATTTT. Amino acids: CASSLQGVGNQPQHF.

V and J are TRBV18 and TRBJ1-4; a possible D gene is TRBD1 (6 bases). The germline CDR1 and CDR2 sequences are KGHSH and LQKENI. Deletions cut 0 bases from V and 8 bases from J, with 10 bases between. This CDR3 region has 14 residues. CDR3 nucleotides: TGTGCCAGCTCACCACCGGGGGCTGGCGAAAAACTGTTTTTT. Encoded protein: CASSPPGAGEKLFF.

The chain couples TRBV5-4 to TRBJ1-1; 9 nucleotides agree with TRBD1. This CDR3 has 15 residues. The germline V gene encodes CDR1 SGHNT and CDR2 YYREEE (reference sequence). J gave up 0 bases and V 2 bases, and 2 bases lay outside the gene matches. This CDR3 reads CASSFGTGMNTEAFF. DNA of the CDR3: TGTGCCAGCAGCTTTGGGACAGGGATGAACACTGAAGCTTTCTTT. Full variable domain (remainder filled in from reference TRBV5-4 and TRBJ1-1): ETGVTQSPTHLIKTRGQQVTLRCSSQSGHNTVSWYQQALGQGPQFIFQYYREEENGRGNFPPRFSGLQFPNYSSELNVNALELDDSALYLCASSFGTGMNTEAFFGQGTRLTVV.

The chain couples TRBV5-1 to TRBJ2-5; 9 positions agree with TRBD2. The CDR3 contains 15 residues. Germline V CDR1 and CDR2: SGHRS, YFSETQ. Trimming removed 4 bases from V and 2 bases from J; junction bases left unmatched: 6. Here the CDR3 reads CASSAGTSPQETQYF. CDR3 bases: TGCGCCAGCAGCGCCGGGACTAGCCCTCAAGAGACCCAGTACTTC.

The CDR3 spells CASSPGTGGQTDTQYF. The CDR3 DNA reads TGTGCCAGCAGCCCTGGGACAGGGGGCCAGACAGATACGCAGTATTTT. V and J are TRBV3-1 (or the pseudogene TRBV3-2) and TRBJ2-3; TRBD1 matches at 12 bases. Germline CDR1 LGHDT, CDR2 YNNKEL (reference sequence). The CDR3 spans 16 residues. Trimming removed 4 bases from V and 3 bases from J; junction bases left unmatched: 5.

The CDR3 sequence is CASSRAGQGRGPEAFF. As DNA, the CDR3 is TGCGCCAGCAGCCGAGCGGGACAGGGGCGAGGGCCTGAAGCTTTCTTT. The rearrangement links TRBV5-1 to TRBJ1-1, with TRBD1 identical over 10 bases. J was trimmed by 6 bases and V by 4 bases; bases with no gene match: 12. CDR3 length: 16 amino acids. In germline, CDR1 is SGHRS, CDR2 YFSETQ.

This chain uses TRBV7-2 with TRBJ2-6; 10 nucleotides match TRBD2. This CDR3 spans 16 amino acids. The V segment lost 2 bases and the J segment 2 bases; nucleotides outside the gene matches: 0. CDR1 SGHTA and CDR2 FQGNSA come from the germline V gene. Here the CDR3 DNA reads TGTGCCAGCAGCTTAACTAGCGGGGCTGGGGCCAACGTCCTGACTTTC. The encoded protein is CASSLTSGAGANVLTF.

The chain joins TRBV29-1 to TRBJ2-5; 7 bases map to TRBD1. With 3 bases clipped from V and 4 bases from J, the junction kept 5 bases outside the gene matches. This CDR3 region has 13 residues. Germline values: CDR1 SQVTM, CDR2 ANQGSEA. DNA of the CDR3: TGCAGCGTTGACCTGGGACAGCTAGAGACCCAGTACTTC. Protein sequence: CSVDLGQLETQYF.

The chain carries TRBV25-1 and TRBJ2-7; D possibly corresponds to TRBD1 (5 bases). This CDR3 contains 13 residues. The V end lost 3 bases, the J end lost 2 bases, and 8 bases lay between the germline ends. From germline, CDR1 is MGHDK and CDR2 SYGVNS. CDR3 coding DNA: TGTGCCAGCAGTGACTTGGGGCCCTACGAGCAGTACTTC. Protein: CASSDLGPYEQYF.